Listed here are 21 T cell receptor beta chains from one sample, sequenced in a study of blood T cells in healthy people across ages. A second PCR of 7 to 11 cycles used a sample-barcoded 5' primer and a J-beta primer mix. One entry per CDR3 protein results from TCRdb running MiXCR on the 5' RACE reads. Altogether roughly 700,000 distinct CDR3 sequences are present, 45% to 50% being singletons, with the ten largest covering roughly 31%. Sequenced material: blood. Every receptor here comes from a woman between 55 and 75 years old in good health.

This clonotype was picked up a small number of times. J is TRBJ2-3 and V is TRBV20-1, with 10 bases fitting TRBD1. CDR1 is DFQATT and CDR2 is SNEGSKA in the germline V gene (reference sequence). This CDR3 is built from 17 residues. V trimming: 0 bases; J trimming: 4 bases; junction bases outside the gene matches: 10. CDR3 nucleotide sequence: TGCAGTGCTAGAGATCGGGCCGACAGGGGGCAACCAGATACGCAGTATTTT. It yields the protein CSARDRADRGQPDTQYF.

This chain connects TRBV25-1 to TRBJ1-5; D not certain. V lost 5 bases, J lost 6 bases, and 8 bases lay in between. CDR1 is MGHDK and CDR2 is SYGVNS in the germline V gene. The CDR3 runs to 12 residues. The CDR3 sequence is CASSTLSQPQHF. CDR3 sequence (DNA): TGTGCCAGCAGTACTCTTAGTCAGCCCCAGCATTTT.

Concerning this clonotype itself: One end of the junction fails to match germline, which may point to a read error. J is TRBJ2-5 and V is TRBV6-5; D might be TRBD2 (6 bases). The CDR3 consists of 13 residues. Germline V gives CDR1 MNHEY, CDR2 SVGAGI. Here the CDR3 DNA reads TGCGCCAGCAGTCCCGGGACTTCAGAGACCCAGTACTTC. Translating it yields CASSPGTSETQYF.

The rearrangement joins TRBV20-1 to TRBJ1-1; D not certain. Trimming took off 1 base at V and 4 bases at J, with 13 bases between the two ends. The CDR3 loop spans 14 amino acids. The germline CDR1 and CDR2 sequences are DFQATT and SNEGSKA (reference sequence). In DNA, the CDR3 is TGCAGTGCTAGAGTTAATTCTGGGGTCACTGAAGCTTTCTTT. It yields the protein CSARVNSGVTEAFF.

The gene calls are TRBV9 and TRBJ2-7, with D perhaps matching TRBD2 (6 bases). The CDR3 is 13 amino acids. V dropped 4 bases and J dropped 2 bases, with 10 bases sitting between them. The germline gives CDR1 SGDLS, CDR2 YYNGEE. The CDR3 region has the DNA TGTGCCAGCAGCCAGGAGGGCGCCTACGAGCAGTACTTC. Residues: CASSQEGAYEQYF.

V is TRBV7-2 and J is TRBJ2-1; the D gene could be TRBD1 or TRBD2 (5 bases each). Germline V gene sequence: CDR1 SGHTA, CDR2 FQGNSA. The CDR3 spans 15 residues. The V end was cut by 2 bases, the J end by 10 bases, with 18 bases between. For the CDR3, the DNA is TGTGCCAGCAGCTTACCGGGGCCGGGCTCGGGAGAGCAGTTCTTC. This encodes CASSLPGPGSGEQFF.

This sequence joins TRBV5-1 and TRBJ1-4; tentatively, D is TRBD1 (6 bases). The CDR3 consists of 15 residues. V lost 4 bases and J lost 8, with 18 bases in between. Germline CDR1 reads SGHRS; CDR2 reads YFSETQ. The CDR3 protein is CASSPRGGVREKLFF. CDR3 DNA sequence: TGCGCCAGCAGCCCTAGGGGGGGCGTTAGAGAAAAACTGTTTTTT. The full variable domain, its missing parts supplied by reference TRBV5-1 and TRBJ1-4, is KAGVTQTPRYLIKTRGQQVTLSCSPISGHRSVSWYQQTPGQGLQFLFEYFSETQRNKGNFPGRFSGRQFSNSRSEMNVSTLELGDSALYLCASSPRGGVREKLFFGSGTQLSVL.

The rearrangement links TRBV27 to TRBJ2-3; D unresolved. Germline V gene data show CDR1 as MNHEY and CDR2 as SMNVEV (reference sequence). CDR3 length: 13 amino acids. Trimming removed 7 bases from V and 2 bases from J, with 10 bases in between. Here the CDR3 reads CASTFSFTDTQYF. The CDR3 DNA reads TGTGCCAGCACCTTTTCGTTCACAGATACGCAGTATTTT.

This clonotype has more than one count but fewer than ten. The chain links TRBV29-1 to TRBJ2-5; TRBD1 matches 7 bases. The length of the CDR3 is 13 residues. V lost 6 bases to trimming and J lost 0 bases; unmatched junction nucleotides: 4. Germline V lookup: CDR1 SQVTM, CDR2 ANQGSEA. This CDR3 is CSVARGNQETQYF. The CDR3 DNA is TGCAGCGTCGCCAGGGGGAACCAAGAGACCCAGTACTTC.

The chain joins TRBV20-1 to TRBJ2-4; D unresolved. V was clipped by 5 bases and J by 3 bases, with 8 bases between them. The CDR3 has 12 residues. Germline CDR1 reads DFQATT; CDR2 reads SNEGSKA (reference sequence). The CDR3 here is CSAEEGKNIQYF. In DNA form, the CDR3 reads TGCAGTGCTGAGGAAGGCAAAAACATTCAGTACTTC.

This clonotype was picked up a small number of times. The chain has TRBV6-2 or TRBV6-3 and TRBJ2-6; possibly TRBD2 for D (5 bases). The CDR3 consists of 15 residues. V was clipped by 5 bases and J by 2 bases, with 10 bases between them. From germline, CDR1 is MNHEY and CDR2 SVGEGT. The CDR3 loop reads CASSDTGTGANVLTF. For the CDR3, the DNA is TGTGCCAGCAGTGACACGGGGACTGGGGCCAACGTCCTGACTTTC.

The gene calls are TRBV28 and TRBJ1-2; a weak D match, TRBD1 (6 bases). Germline-derived CDR1 and CDR2 are MDHEN and SYDVKM. The CDR3 has 14 amino acids. The V gene lost 5 bases and the J gene lost 0 bases, with 10 bases spanning the gap. CDR3 residues: CASSIQGTNYGYTF. For the CDR3, the DNA is TGTGCCAGCAGTATCCAGGGGACTAACTATGGCTACACCTTC.

This chain links TRBV20-1 with TRBJ2-2; 13 bases are a match to TRBD2. CDR1 is DFQATT and CDR2 is SNEGSKA in the germline V gene (reference sequence). The CDR3 has 17 residues. V was clipped by 3 bases and J by 6 bases; unmatched bases: 10. DNA for the CDR3: TGCAGTGCTAGGTTCATCCCGGGACTAGCGGGATCCGGGGAGCTGTTTTTT. Translated: CSARFIPGLAGSGELFF.

The rearrangement joins TRBV5-1 to TRBJ2-5; 7 bases agree with TRBD1. The germline gives CDR1 SGHRS, CDR2 YFSETQ. The CDR3 sequence is 15 residues long. V shed 3 bases and J 2 bases; nucleotides not matched to a gene: 7. The chain's CDR3 is CASSSLGGLQETQYF. CDR3 sequence (DNA): TGCGCCAGCAGCTCTCTAGGGGGCCTTCAAGAGACCCAGTACTTC.

This clonotype occurred a few times. This chain joins TRBV18 and TRBJ2-7, with D tentatively TRBD2 (7 bases). The length of the CDR3 is 15 residues. V was pared by 4 bases and J by 3 bases, with 16 bases between. CDR1 is KGHSH, CDR2 LQKENI, per germline. This chain's CDR3 is CASSREEGGYYEQYF. The CDR3 DNA reads as TGTGCCAGCTCACGAGAGGAGGGGGGGTACTACGAGCAGTACTTC.

This clonotype was recorded many times. The chain uses TRBV20-1 and TRBJ2-7, with 7 bases identical to TRBD1. Trimming cost V 6 bases and J 0 bases; bases outside gene matches: 8. This CDR3 is 14 amino acids long. From germline, CDR1 is DFQATT and CDR2 SNEGSKA (reference sequence). The DNA for the CDR3 is TGCAGTGCAAAGGGACAGCAATACTCCTACGAGCAGTACTTC. Amino acid sequence: CSAKGQQYSYEQYF.

Only a few counts were recorded for this clonotype. This may arise from a read error, as a much more abundant clone is one base away. V and J are TRBV27 and TRBJ2-5; 15 bases match TRBD2. V shed 5 bases and J 11 bases; nucleotides not matched to a gene: 18. This CDR3 contains 18 residues. CDR1 and CDR2 from the germline V gene are MNHEY and SMNVEV (reference sequence). CDR3 sequence (DNA): TGTGCCAGCAGTCCAGGGACTAGCGGGAGGTCGGCGCGCAATGAGCAGTACTTC. It is translated as CASSPGTSGRSARNEQYF.

This sequence joins TRBV6-2 or TRBV6-3 and TRBJ1-2; possible D gene TRBD1, 6 bases. CDR3 length: 17 amino acids. In germline, CDR1 is MNHEY, CDR2 SVGEGT. Trimming stripped 6 bases from V and 4 bases from J, with 24 bases between. CDR3 coding DNA: TGTGCCAGCAGCCTACGACCCCGGGACATCGAGCTCTATGGCTACACCTTC. This sequence encodes CASSLRPRDIELYGYTF.

The V gene is TRBV27, the J gene TRBJ2-7; the match to TRBD1 covers 8 bases. Trimming at V came to 7 bases and at J to 1 base, leaving 6 bases not matched to a gene. From germline, CDR1 is MNHEY and CDR2 SMNVEV (reference sequence). The CDR3 runs 14 residues. For the CDR3, the DNA is TGTGCCAGCACCCGGACAGGGAGGTCCTACGAGCAGTACTTC. It encodes CASTRTGRSYEQYF.

This clonotype was detected only a few times. This chain joins TRBV7-2 and TRBJ1-2; TRBD1 might be the D (6 bases). The CDR3 covers 13 residues. V was clipped by 6 bases and J by 4 bases, with 12 bases between them. Looked up from germline, CDR1 is SGHTA and CDR2 is FQGNSA. CDR3 in amino acids: CASSPYRVYGYTF. CDR3 bases: TGTGCCAGCAGTCCCTACAGGGTCTATGGCTACACCTTC. Complete variable domain (other parts from reference TRBV7-2 and TRBJ1-2): GAGVSQSPSNKVTEKGKDVELRCDPISGHTALYWYRQSLGQGLEFLIYFQGNSAPDKSGLPSDRFSAERTGGSVSTLTIQRTQQEDSAVYLCASSPYRVYGYTFGSGTRLTVV.

The rearrangement uses TRBV6-2 or TRBV6-3 and TRBJ1-2, with 8 bases identical to TRBD1. V dropped 5 bases and J dropped 3; count of bases not matched to a gene: 11. Germline assignment: CDR1 MNHEY and CDR2 SVGEGT. The CDR3 has 16 amino acids. CDR3 DNA: TGTGCCAGCAGTCACGGACAGGGTAGTTTCGACTATGGCTACACCTTC. It translates to CASSHGQGSFDYGYTF.